The 20 T cell receptor beta chains reported below all come from one sample, sequenced in a study of blood T cell repertoires in COVID-19. Profiling relied on immunoSEQ multiplex PCR, and the TCRdb table lists in-frame clones only, not all of them. The data show roughly 76,000 clones, 80% to 90% seen once. Sequenced sample: PBMCs or T cells enriched from blood (not recorded which). The source is a woman between 45 and 60 years old with acute COVID-19.

The DNA of the CDR3 is TGTGCCAGCAGCTTAGCCAGGGCGGCTACTGAAGCTTTCTTT. This translates into CASSLARAATEAFF. V usage is TRBV11-2 and J usage is TRBJ1-1, with a weak D call TRBD1 (5 bases). The CDR3 runs 14 residues. Germline values: CDR1 SGHAT, CDR2 FQNNGV. V lost 1 base to trimming and J lost 5 bases, with 11 bases between them.

The chain employs TRBV7-8 and TRBJ2-7; TRBD2 matches at 7 bases. This CDR3 contains 16 residues. V was clipped by 4 bases and J by 4 bases; unmatched bases: 13. Germline V gene lookup returns CDR1 SGHVS and CDR2 FQNEAQ. The CDR3 DNA sequence: TGTGCCAGCAGCTCGGGGGGTAGCGGCCTCTTATACGAGCAGTACTTC. This encodes CASSSGGSGLLYEQYF.

This clone was counted once. The chain is built from TRBV9 and TRBJ2-1; the D gene is possibly TRBD2 (5 bases). Germline CDR1 is SGDLS and CDR2 is YYNGEE. There are 17 residues in the CDR3. The V and J ends lost 0 bases and 0 bases respectively, with 13 bases between them. The DNA of the CDR3 is TGTGCCAGCAGCGTAGAGGCGGGCTCGAGCTCCTACAATGAGCAGTTCTTC. It encodes CASSVEAGSSSYNEQFF. The full variable domain, with the rest looked up from reference TRBV9 and TRBJ2-1, is DSGVTQTPKHLITATGQRVTLRCSPRSGDLSVYWYQQSLDQGLQFLIQYYNGEERAKGNILERFSAQQFPDLHSELNLSSLELGDSALYFCASSVEAGSSSYNEQFFGPGTRLTVL.

The V and J genes are TRBV5-1 and TRBJ2-3; TRBD2 might be the D (6 bases). Germline V lookup: CDR1 SGHRS, CDR2 YFSETQ. The CDR3 totals 14 residues. V lost 10 bases, J lost 4 bases, and 19 bases lay in between. The CDR3 bases are TGCGCCTCAGGGCCCGGGAGTACGGCAGATACGCAGTATTTT. It encodes CASGPGSTADTQYF.

V gene TRBV7-3 combines with J gene TRBJ2-3; tentatively, D is TRBD1 (6 bases). Germline lookup yields CDR1 SGHTA and CDR2 FQGTGA. The CDR3 extends over 16 amino acids. V was cut by 3 bases and J by 1 base, with 14 bases left in between. CDR3: CASSFQGRGGTDTQYF. The CDR3 DNA is TGTGCCAGCAGCTTCCAGGGCAGGGGAGGCACAGATACGCAGTATTTT.

The chain uses TRBV29-1 and TRBJ1-2, with 8 bases identical to TRBD1. Germline V gene sequence: CDR1 SQVTM, CDR2 ANQGSEA. The CDR3 is made up of 12 amino acids. Losses at the gene ends were 4 bases for V and 9 bases for J; bases not matched to a gene: 7. CDR3: CSVVTGGDRYTF. For the CDR3, the DNA is TGCAGCGTTGTTACAGGGGGAGATCGCTACACCTTC.

The chain is built from TRBV28 and TRBJ1-4; 12 bases align to TRBD1. CDR1 is MDHEN and CDR2 is SYDVKM in the germline V gene. The CDR3 loop spans 19 amino acids. Unmatched junction bases numbered 15, after V lost 6 bases and J lost 4 bases. The CDR3 is CASSQTALGQGAFNEKLFF. Here the CDR3 DNA reads TGTGCCAGCAGCCAAACGGCCTTGGGACAGGGGGCTTTTAATGAAAAACTGTTTTTT.

The chain couples TRBV27 to TRBJ1-6, with D perhaps TRBD1 (5 bases). The CDR3 contains 13 residues. V was cut by 4 bases and J by 6 bases, with 7 bases left in between. Germline CDR1 reads MNHEY; CDR2 reads SMNVEV (reference sequence). CDR3 loop: CASSWQGNSPLHF. The CDR3 DNA is TGTGCCAGCAGTTGGCAGGGTAATTCACCCCTCCACTTT.

The V call is TRBV29-1, the J call TRBJ1-4, with D perhaps TRBD1 (6 bases). The germline V gene encodes CDR1 SQVTM and CDR2 ANQGSEA. The CDR3 extends over 15 amino acids. V lost 7 bases and J lost 0, with 15 bases in between. This CDR3 is CSASGGHTTNEKLFF. The DNA for the CDR3 is TGCAGCGCAAGCGGGGGGCACACAACTAATGAAAAACTGTTTTTT.

V is TRBV7-6 and J is TRBJ2-6, with no clear D. CDR1 and CDR2 (germline): SGHVS, FNYEAQ. V was pared by 3 bases and J by 0 bases, with 6 bases between. The CDR3 consists of 15 residues. For the CDR3, the DNA is TGTGCCAGCAGCTTCCCTTTCTCTGGGGCCAACGTCCTGACTTTC. Amino acid sequence: CASSFPFSGANVLTF.

The chain employs TRBV5-3 and TRBJ1-1, with a weak D call TRBD1 (5 bases). TRBV5-3 is an ORF, with its function uncertain. The V end was cut by 4 bases, the J end by 1 base, with 14 bases between. The length of the CDR3 is 15 residues. This CDR3 is CARSVSRQKNTEAFF. CDR3 coding DNA: TGTGCCAGAAGCGTATCTCGACAGAAGAACACTGAAGCTTTCTTT.

Remarks on this clone: Other DNA sequences in this specimen translate into the identical CDR3. The chain recombines TRBV19 with TRBJ1-6; no clear D. The CDR3 has 14 amino acids. In germline, CDR1 is LNHDA, CDR2 SQIVND (reference sequence). V was trimmed by 6 bases and J by 0 bases, leaving 6 bases between them. The CDR3 DNA reads as TGTGCCAGTAGCGGTAGCTCCTATAATTCACCCCTCCACTTT. This sequence encodes CASSGSSYNSPLHF.

The chain couples TRBV27 to TRBJ1-5, with 10 bases aligning to TRBD1. There are 16 residues in the CDR3. Germline CDR1 MNHEY, CDR2 SMNVEV (reference sequence). J was trimmed by 5 bases and V by 2 bases; bases with no gene match: 6. In nucleotides, the CDR3 is TGTGCCAGCAGTTTAAATCCGGGACAGGGGTATCAGCCCCAGCATTTT. This gives the protein CASSLNPGQGYQPQHF.

The rearrangement links TRBV7-2 to TRBJ2-3; 8 bases are shared with TRBD2. The V gene end was trimmed by 1 base and the J gene end by 3 bases; junction bases not matched to a gene: 6. Looked up from germline, CDR1 is SGHTA and CDR2 is FQGNSA. This CDR3 spans 16 amino acids. The CDR3 DNA is TGTGCCAGCAGCTTAGGGGCGGGAGGAGGTACAGATACGCAGTATTTT. It encodes CASSLGAGGGTDTQYF.

V and J are TRBV18 and TRBJ2-7; tentatively, D is TRBD1 (8 bases). This CDR3 has 15 amino acids. Germline CDR1 reads KGHSH; CDR2 reads LQKENI. The ends were cut back, 3 bases at V and 3 bases at J, with 15 bases in the middle. In DNA form, the CDR3 reads TGTGCCAGCTCACCGGAAACAGGGGGGGACTACGAGCAGTACTTC. It specifies CASSPETGGDYEQYF.

The rearrangement joins TRBV5-6 to TRBJ1-6; possible D gene TRBD1, 6 bases. CDR1 is SGHDT and CDR2 is YYEEEE in the germline V gene. V lost 5 bases and J lost 4, with 13 bases in between. The CDR3 totals 15 residues. Here the CDR3 reads CASSSYGQYNSPLHF. As DNA, the CDR3 is TGTGCCAGCAGTTCCTACGGACAGTATAATTCACCCCTCCACTTT.

The CDR3 bases are TGCGCCAGCAGCCCCGGACAGGAGGTCTATGGCTACACCTTC. Translation gives CASSPGQEVYGYTF. The rearrangement links TRBV5-1 to TRBJ1-2, with 7 bases that match TRBD1. This CDR3 comprises 14 residues. The V segment lost 4 bases and the J segment 4 bases; nucleotides outside the gene matches: 7. Germline lookup yields CDR1 SGHRS and CDR2 YFSETQ.

This clone was counted only a few times. The genes are TRBV5-1 and TRBJ1-2, with D uncertain. The CDR3 spans 15 residues. V was clipped by 4 bases and J by 4 bases, with 17 bases between them. Germline CDR1 SGHRS, CDR2 YFSETQ. The CDR3 nucleotides read TGCGCCAGCAGCCCCTCTGATGGAGGGAGCTATGGCTACACCTTC. This sequence encodes CASSPSDGGSYGYTF.

The rearrangement links TRBV19 to TRBJ1-5; 9 bases are a match to TRBD1. V was pared by 5 bases and J by 7 bases, with 6 bases of the junction left unmatched. The CDR3 has 14 residues. Per the germline V gene, CDR1 is LNHDA and CDR2 is SQIVND (reference sequence). CDR3 in DNA: TGTGCCAGTAGTCGGGACAGGGAATTCCAGCCCCAGCATTTT. Translated, it gives CASSRDREFQPQHF.

This clone was seen a handful of times. The CDR3 loop reads CSARQGGTDTQYF. CDR3 in DNA: TGCAGCGCAAGACAGGGGGGTACAGATACGCAGTATTTT. The gene calls are TRBV29-1 and TRBJ2-3; 9 nucleotides match TRBD1. V shed 7 bases and J 3 bases; nucleotides not matched to a gene: 5. The CDR3 spans 13 residues. The germline CDR1 and CDR2 sequences are SQVTM and ANQGSEA.